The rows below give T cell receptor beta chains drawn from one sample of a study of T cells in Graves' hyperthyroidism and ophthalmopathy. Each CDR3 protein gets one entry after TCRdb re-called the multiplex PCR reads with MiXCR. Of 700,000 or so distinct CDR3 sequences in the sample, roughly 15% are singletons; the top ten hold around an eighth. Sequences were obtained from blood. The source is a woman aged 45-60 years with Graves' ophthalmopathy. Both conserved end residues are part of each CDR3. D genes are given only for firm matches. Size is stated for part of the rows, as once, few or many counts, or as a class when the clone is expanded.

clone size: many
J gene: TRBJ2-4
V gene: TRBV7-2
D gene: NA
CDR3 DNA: TGTGCCAGCAGCCCCGGACAGAAAAACATTCAGTACTTC
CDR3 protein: CASSPGQKNIQYF

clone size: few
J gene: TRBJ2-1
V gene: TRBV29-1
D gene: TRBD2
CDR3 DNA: TGCAGCGGGATTAGCGGGAGAGTGCGCAATGAGCAGTTCTTC
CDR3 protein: CSGISGRVRNEQFF

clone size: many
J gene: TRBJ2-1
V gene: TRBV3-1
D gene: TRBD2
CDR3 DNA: TGTGCCAGCAGCCGAGCGGGAGGCCTCAATGAGCAGTTCTTC
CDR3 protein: CASSRAGGLNEQFF

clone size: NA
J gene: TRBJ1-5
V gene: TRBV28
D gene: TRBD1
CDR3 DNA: TGTGCCAGCAGGAGTACAGGGGTTCAGCCCCAGCATTTT
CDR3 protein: CASRSTGVQPQHF

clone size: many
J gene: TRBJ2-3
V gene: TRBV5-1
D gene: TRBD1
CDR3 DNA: TGCGCCAGCAGCTTGTTGCGACAGGGTGACACAGATACGCAGTATTTT
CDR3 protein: CASSLLRQGDTDTQYF

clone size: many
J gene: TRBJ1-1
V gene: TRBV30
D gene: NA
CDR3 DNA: TGTGCCTGGAATGGGGCTTTAGGCACTGAAGCTTTCTTT
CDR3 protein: CAWNGALGTEAFF

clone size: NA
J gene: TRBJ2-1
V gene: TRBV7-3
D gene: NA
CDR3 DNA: TGTGCCAGCAGCTCACCGGGACTTTCAAGCTCCTACAATGAGCAGTTCTTC
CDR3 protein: CASSSPGLSSSYNEQFF

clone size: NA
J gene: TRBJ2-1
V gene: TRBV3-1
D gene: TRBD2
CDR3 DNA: TGTGCCAGCAGTCAGGGACTAGCGGGAGGGCCTCACAATGAGCAGTTCTTC
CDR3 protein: CASSQGLAGGPHNEQFF

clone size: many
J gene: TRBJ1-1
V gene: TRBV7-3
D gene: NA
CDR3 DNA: TGTGCCAGCAGCCCCCTGGGCGGGCGGGGTACTGAAGCTTTCTTT
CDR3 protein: CASSPLGGRGTEAFF

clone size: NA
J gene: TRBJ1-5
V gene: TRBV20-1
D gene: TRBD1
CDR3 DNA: TGCAGTGCAAAGGCGACAGGGGGCGGATGGGATCAGCCCCAGCATTTT
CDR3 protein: CSAKATGGGWDQPQHF

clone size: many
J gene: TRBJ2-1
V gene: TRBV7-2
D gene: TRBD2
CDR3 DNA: TGTGCCAGCAGCCCCCCCCCGGGACTAGTATTCAATGAGCAGTTCTTC
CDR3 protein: CASSPPPGLVFNEQFF

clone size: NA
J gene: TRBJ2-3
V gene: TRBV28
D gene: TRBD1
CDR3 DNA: TGTGCCAGCAGACATGGACAGGGTGCAGATACGCAGTATTTT
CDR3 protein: CASRHGQGADTQYF

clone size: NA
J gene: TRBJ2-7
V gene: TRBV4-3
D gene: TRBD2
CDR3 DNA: TGCGCCAGCAGCCAAGAATGGCGGGAGAGCTCCTACGAGCAGTACTTC
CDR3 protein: CASSQEWRESSYEQYF

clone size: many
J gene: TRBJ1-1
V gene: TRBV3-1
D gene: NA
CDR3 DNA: TGTGCCAGCAGCCAACCCCCGAACACTGAAGCTTTCTTT
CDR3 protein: CASSQPPNTEAFF

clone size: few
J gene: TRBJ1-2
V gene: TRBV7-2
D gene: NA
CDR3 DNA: TGTGCCAGCAGCACCTCTAATGGCTACACCTTC
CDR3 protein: CASSTSNGYTF

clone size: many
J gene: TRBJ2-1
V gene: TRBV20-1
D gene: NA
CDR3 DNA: TGCAGTGCTGTCGAACAGGGGAGGAAGTATGAGCAGTTCTTC
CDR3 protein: CSAVEQGRKYEQFF

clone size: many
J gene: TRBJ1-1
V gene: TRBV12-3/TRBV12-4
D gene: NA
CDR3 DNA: TGTGCCAACTCCTTCGGGAACACTGAAGCTTTCTTT
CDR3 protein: CANSFGNTEAFF

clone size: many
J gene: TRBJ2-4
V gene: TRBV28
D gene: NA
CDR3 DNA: TGTGCCAGCAGTTTATTTAGGGCCCGGGGCAAAAACATTCAGTACTTC
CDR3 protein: CASSLFRARGKNIQYF

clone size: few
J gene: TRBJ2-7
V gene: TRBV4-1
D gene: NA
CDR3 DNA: TGCGCCAGCAGCCAAGGGGGGACCTCCTCCTACGAGCAGTACTTC
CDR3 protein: CASSQGGTSSYEQYF